This T cell receptor (beta chain) was sequenced for a study of spatial heterogeneity in lung cancer. Study information: Alpha-chain sequences were consistently detected in smaller numbers than beta-chain sequences. The average appearance count of each unique TCR and UMI combination in raw reads was more than nine.

The CDR3 has 18 amino acids. Trimming at V came to 7 bases and at J to 5 bases, leaving 19 bases not matched to a gene. CDR1 is MNHNS and CDR2 is SASEGT in the germline V gene. All TCR cDNA molecules were individually tagged with a unique molecular identifier. TCRdb passed the 5' RACE reads through MiXCR, listing each CDR3 protein once. Among just over 25,000 distinct CDR3 sequences, about 13% were seen once, and the ten largest hold roughly 25%. This clonotype was recorded a few times. Time point indicated: sample taken at primary tumor resection. Tumor, nontumor lung or frozen PBMC supplied whole RNA that was sequenced unsorted. More than 70 TRACERx patients with early, untreated non-small cell lung cancer donated samples.

The sequence was obtained from a female donor with early-stage non-small cell lung cancer. This chain uses TRBV6-1 with TRBJ1-5, with 8 positions matching TRBD1. This specimen was PBMCs, taken at surgery. For the CDR3, the DNA is TGTGCCAGCACCGAGCCCACGACAGGGGCGATATGGGATCAGCCCCAGCATTTT. Its translation: CASTEPTTGAIWDQPQHF.